This T cell receptor (beta chain) was documented in a study of shared clonotypes between healthy human individuals. The table came from immunoSEQ multiplex PCR; TCRdb's copy has only in-frame clones and leaves some out. The sample lists roughly 2.6 million clones, about 92% occurring once. Deletions cut 8 bases from V and 0 bases from J, with 11 bases between. Germline V gene lookup returns CDR1 GTSNPN and CDR2 SVGIG (reference sequence). The CDR3 covers 14 residues. J is TRBJ2-6 and V is TRBV30, with D perhaps matching TRBD1 (6 bases). This sequence originates from a man aged 18 to 35 in good health. Sequencing was carried out using naive CD4+ T cells sorted from blood. Subset denoted: CD45RA+ positively selected. CDR3 DNA: TGTGCCGGGACACTGAGCTCTGGGGCCAACGTCCTGACTTTC. Translated: CAGTLSSGANVLTF.